The 32 T cell receptor beta chains below come from one sample, sequenced in a study of blood T cell repertoires in COVID-19. This table comes from immunoSEQ multiplex PCR, and its TCRdb copy is limited to in-frame clones, with some not included. The repertoire holds a few hundred thousand clones, with around four fifths as singletons. Material: peripheral blood. Receptors were obtained from a woman aged 80 or older with COVID-19, enrolled during active disease.

This rearrangement joins TRBV28 to TRBJ1-1, with 7 bases lining up with TRBD1. The germline V gene has CDR1 MDHEN and CDR2 SYDVKM. The ends lost 5 bases at V and 4 bases at J; junction bases unmatched: 10. The CDR3 has 15 residues. This CDR3 is CASSPAGTEGTEAFF. As DNA, the CDR3 is TGTGCCAGCAGTCCCGCCGGGACAGAAGGCACTGAAGCTTTCTTT. The complete variable domain, with remaining parts taken from reference TRBV28 and TRBJ1-1, reads DVKVTQSSRYLVKRTGEKVFLECVQDMDHENMFWYRQDPGLGLRLIYFSYDVKMKEKGDIPEGYSVSREKKERFSLILESASTNQTSMYLCASSPAGTEGTEAFFGQGTRLTVV.

The rearrangement joins TRBV5-1 to TRBJ1-4; D may be TRBD1 (6 bases). Per germline, CDR1 SGHRS and CDR2 YFSETQ. Trimming shortened V by 0 bases and J by 4 bases, and 7 bases separated the two germline ends. The CDR3 sequence is 14 residues long. Written as DNA, the CDR3 is TGCGCCAGCAGCTTGGGACAGGTTAATGAAAAACTGTTTTTT. This translates into CASSLGQVNEKLFF.

The chain links TRBV7-2 to TRBJ2-1; D call uncertain. Germline V gene lookup returns CDR1 SGHTA and CDR2 FQGNSA. CDR3 length: 17 amino acids. V lost 5 bases and J lost 4, with 21 bases in between. The CDR3 reads CASSLRKEQWIYNEQFF. CDR3 sequence (DNA): TGTGCCAGCAGCCTTAGAAAGGAACAGTGGATTTACAATGAGCAGTTCTTC.

The V gene is TRBV6-6, the J gene TRBJ1-3; possible D gene TRBD1, 6 bases. V was pared by 4 bases and J by 0 bases, with 7 bases between. CDR1 is MNHNY and CDR2 is SVGAGI in the germline V gene (reference sequence). The CDR3 covers 14 residues. CDR3 protein: CASSLTGSGNTIYF. The CDR3 DNA reads as TGTGCCAGCAGTTTGACAGGCTCTGGAAACACCATATATTTT.

CDR3 sequence (DNA): TGTGCCAGCAGTTGGCAGGGCTCGGCCACTGAAGCTTTCTTT. Its translation is CASSWQGSATEAFF. V is TRBV6-5 and J is TRBJ1-1; weak D call: TRBD1 (5 bases). CDR3 length: 14 residues. Per the germline V gene, CDR1 is MNHEY and CDR2 is SVGAGI. V lost 4 bases to trimming and J lost 4 bases, with 13 bases between them.

CDR3 sequence (DNA): TGTGCCAGCAGCCCTAGCGGGGCACGGGGAGATACGCAGTATTTT. It is translated as CASSPSGARGDTQYF. This sequence joins TRBV7-6 and TRBJ2-3; 9 bases fit TRBD2. J lost 5 bases, V lost 5 bases, and 8 bases had no gene match. CDR1 and CDR2 from the germline V gene are SGHVS and FNYEAQ. CDR3 length equals 15 residues.

The chain joins TRBV19 to TRBJ1-5; 8 bases line up with TRBD1. The CDR3 consists of 15 residues. After removal of 3 bases from V and 4 bases from J, the junction contained 5 bases not matched to a gene. From germline, CDR1 is LNHDA and CDR2 SQIVND (reference sequence). In DNA, the CDR3 is TGTGCCAGTAGTATGGCAGGGGGCCCTAATCAGCCCCAGCATTTT. Protein: CASSMAGGPNQPQHF.

J is TRBJ1-4 and V is TRBV7-2; a weak D match, TRBD1 (5 bases). The germline V and J ends were trimmed by 5 bases and 4 bases, with 20 bases remaining between them. Germline V CDR1 and CDR2: SGHTA, FQGNSA. This CDR3 comprises 17 residues. As DNA, the CDR3 is TGTGCCAGCAGCCCGACAATACAGGTGACGAGTAATGAAAAACTGTTTTTT. Protein product: CASSPTIQVTSNEKLFF.

Written as DNA, the CDR3 is TGTGCCAGCAGTAACGTGGGGAGGGGGACCCAGTACTTC. This codes for CASSNVGRGTQYF. The chain recombines TRBV27 with TRBJ2-5; 7 bases match TRBD2. This CDR3 comprises 13 residues. The ends lost 5 bases at V and 7 bases at J; junction bases unmatched: 7. The germline gives CDR1 MNHEY, CDR2 SMNVEV (reference sequence).

The V and J genes are TRBV6-5 and TRBJ1-1; D might be TRBD1 (5 bases). This CDR3 is built from 15 residues. Trimming stripped 4 bases from V and 6 bases from J, with 18 bases between. Per germline, CDR1 MNHEY and CDR2 SVGAGI. CDR3 loop: CASSSGTPKVAEAFF. The CDR3 nucleotides read TGTGCCAGCAGTTCCGGGACTCCCAAGGTTGCTGAAGCTTTCTTT.

As for this clone: The junction does not match germline at one end; this may be a read error. CDR3 residues: CASSLGGQMADMQYF. CDR3 coding DNA: TGTGCCAGCAGCTTGGGGGGACAAATGGCAGATATGCAGTATTTT. The chain couples TRBV5-4 to TRBJ2-3; D may be TRBD1 (6 bases). Germline CDR1 SGHNT, CDR2 YYREEE (reference sequence). The CDR3 totals 15 residues.

CDR3 residues: CASNRVPTEGSPLHF. The DNA for the CDR3 is TGTGCCTCTAATAGGGTCCCCACGGAGGGATCACCCCTCCACTTT. The gene calls are TRBV19 and TRBJ1-6; D not resolved. Trimming removed 11 bases from V and 10 bases from J, with 24 bases in between. Germline V gene data show CDR1 as LNHDA and CDR2 as SQIVND (reference sequence). The CDR3 contains 15 residues.

This clone was detected a few times. The CDR3 nucleotides are TGTGCCATCAGTGGTGGGACAGGGGTTAATCAGCCCCAGCATTTT. Translation: CAISGGTGVNQPQHF. The J gene is TRBJ1-5, the V gene TRBV10-3; the match to TRBD1 covers 10 bases. From germline, CDR1 is ENHRY and CDR2 SYGVKD. CDR3 size: 15 residues. J was trimmed by 4 bases and V by 4 bases; bases with no gene match: 4.

This clone appeared once. V is TRBV11-1 and J is TRBJ1-4; 7 bases match TRBD1. Germline V CDR1 and CDR2: SGHAT, FQDESV (reference sequence). The V segment lost 5 bases and the J segment 10 bases; nucleotides outside the gene matches: 4. CDR3 size: 12 residues. The CDR3 nucleotides read TGTGCCAGCAGCATCGACAGGGCAAAACTGTTTTTT. Amino acids: CASSIDRAKLFF.

The J gene is TRBJ2-4, the V gene TRBV5-1, with 12 bases fitting TRBD2. Germline V CDR1 and CDR2: SGHRS, YFSETQ. Unmatched junction bases numbered 10, after V lost 3 bases and J lost 0 bases. This CDR3 spans 19 amino acids. The CDR3 DNA is TGCGCCAGCAGCTCAGGACTAGCGGGGTTGAGGGTAGCCAAAAACATTCAGTACTTC. Translated: CASSSGLAGLRVAKNIQYF.

This rearrangement joins TRBV10-3 to TRBJ1-6, with 9 positions matching TRBD1. V gave up 11 bases and J gave up 5 bases; unmatched junction bases: 13. The CDR3 is 16 amino acids. CDR1 and CDR2 (germline): ENHRY, SYGVKD. The CDR3: CAGRPGQGTNNSPLHF. The CDR3 nucleotides are TGTGCCGGACGGCCGGGACAGGGAACCAATAATTCACCCCTCCACTTT.

This sequence joins TRBV19 and TRBJ1-2, with 9 bases aligning to TRBD1. The CDR3 loop spans 20 amino acids. Per germline, CDR1 LNHDA and CDR2 SQIVND (reference sequence). Trimming removed 4 bases from V and 2 bases from J; junction bases left unmatched: 20. The CDR3 reads CASSTRAFRNGTGINYGYTF. CDR3 in DNA: TGTGCCAGTAGTACAAGGGCCTTTCGTAACGGGACAGGGATAAACTATGGCTACACCTTC. Variable domain in full (rest from reference TRBV19 and TRBJ1-2): DGGITQSPKYLFRKEGQNVTLSCEQNLNHDAMYWYRQDPGQGLRLIYYSQIVNDFQKGDIAEGYSVSREKKESFPLTVTSAQKNPTAFYLCASSTRAFRNGTGINYGYTFGSGTRLTVV.

This sequence joins TRBV5-4 and TRBJ1-2; 9 nucleotides match TRBD1. Germline V gene sequence: CDR1 SGHNT, CDR2 YYREEE (reference sequence). The CDR3 runs 12 residues. V was pared by 4 bases and J by 8 bases, with 3 bases of the junction left unmatched. In nucleotides, the CDR3 is TGTGCCAGCAGCCCCGGACAGGGGGGCTACACCTTC. Amino acid sequence: CASSPGQGGYTF. Combining the CDR3 with reference TRBV5-4 and TRBJ1-2 gives the whole variable domain ETGVTQSPTHLIKTRGQQVTLRCSSQSGHNTVSWYQQALGQGPQFIFQYYREEENGRGNFPPRFSGLQFPNYSSELNVNALELDDSALYLCASSPGQGGYTFGSGTRLTVV.

The V gene is TRBV10-3, the J gene TRBJ1-5; tentative D call: TRBD1 (6 bases). Germline CDR1 and CDR2: ENHRY and SYGVKD. The V end lost 3 bases, the J end lost 7 bases, and 10 bases lay between the germline ends. The CDR3 spans 13 residues. The CDR3 loop is CAISEDRSQPQHF. The CDR3 DNA is TGTGCCATCAGTGAAGACAGGAGCCAGCCCCAGCATTTT.

The V call is TRBV2, the J call TRBJ2-5; 7 bases are a match to TRBD1. Unmatched junction bases numbered 11, after V lost 7 bases and J lost 3 bases. CDR1 SNHLY and CDR2 FYNNEI come from the germline V gene. The CDR3 consists of 15 residues. CDR3 bases: TGTGCCAGCACCCTACAGGGGCTCTTAGAAGAGACCCAGTACTTC. It encodes CASTLQGLLEETQYF.

V and J are TRBV5-1 and TRBJ1-2, with D unclear. V dropped 1 base and J dropped 2 bases, with 9 bases sitting between them. Germline CDR1 reads SGHRS; CDR2 reads YFSETQ. CDR3 length equals 14 residues. The CDR3 bases are TGCGCCAGCAGCTTGACAGTAGGAAACTATGGCTACACCTTC. Translation: CASSLTVGNYGYTF.

The rearrangement joins TRBV5-1 to TRBJ2-7; the match to TRBD1 covers 7 bases. There are 15 residues in the CDR3. V gave up 4 bases and J gave up 2 bases; unmatched junction bases: 9. Germline CDR1 is SGHRS and CDR2 is YFSETQ. CDR3 loop: CASSAHRGWAYEQYF. The DNA of the CDR3 is TGCGCCAGCAGCGCACACAGGGGATGGGCCTACGAGCAGTACTTC.

V gene TRBV5-5 combines with J gene TRBJ1-6, with TRBD1 matching 7 bases. Germline loops: CDR1 SGHKS, CDR2 YYEKEE (reference sequence). The CDR3 totals 16 residues. The V segment lost 4 bases and the J segment 10 bases; nucleotides outside the gene matches: 14. CDR3 amino acids: CASSQSGQATLSPLHF. The CDR3, as DNA: TGTGCCAGCAGCCAATCCGGACAGGCTACTTTATCACCCCTCCACTTT.

CDR3 loop: CASSQNRVGKKETQYF. The CDR3, as DNA: TGTGCCAGCAGCCAAAACAGGGTAGGGAAGAAAGAGACCCAGTACTTC. The rearrangement joins TRBV3-1 (or the pseudogene TRBV3-2) to TRBJ2-5, with D possibly being TRBD1 (6 bases). Germline V lookup: CDR1 LGHDT, CDR2 YNNKEL (reference sequence). The V end lost 2 bases, the J end lost 3 bases, and 16 bases lay between the germline ends. The CDR3 runs to 16 residues.

This clone came up a few times. The chain has TRBV12-3 or TRBV12-4 and TRBJ1-1, with D unresolved. V was clipped by 4 bases and J by 3 bases, with 3 bases between them. The CDR3 extends over 11 amino acids. CDR3 sequence reads: CASSSYTEAFF. In DNA form, the CDR3 reads TGTGCCAGCAGTTCCTACACTGAAGCTTTCTTT.

This clone appeared once. The chain carries TRBV2 and TRBJ2-3; tentative D call: TRBD2 (6 bases). The CDR3 runs to 12 residues. Germline-derived CDR1 and CDR2 are SNHLY and FYNNEI. V was trimmed by 1 base and J by 9 bases, leaving 8 bases between them. CDR3 coding DNA: TGTGCCAGCAGTGAAGGGGGGGACACGCAGTATTTT. Protein product: CASSEGGDTQYF.

The rearrangement uses TRBV25-1 and TRBJ1-1, with D hard to call. The V end was cut by 0 bases, the J end by 11 bases, with 16 bases between. In germline, CDR1 is MGHDK, CDR2 SYGVNS. This CDR3 comprises 14 residues. CDR3 in amino acids: CASSEYRGSGLAFF. CDR3 in DNA: TGTGCCAGCAGTGAATATAGAGGTTCAGGACTGGCTTTCTTT.

V gene TRBV7-8 combines with J gene TRBJ2-7; 8 bases align to TRBD1. The length of the CDR3 is 15 residues. The germline V gene encodes CDR1 SGHVS and CDR2 FQNEAQ. V shed 6 bases, J shed 0 bases, and the junction held 7 bases outside the gene matches. The CDR3 DNA reads as TGTGCCAGCAGTCCGAGGACAGGGCCCTCCTACGAGCAGTACGTC. This codes for CASSPRTGPSYEQYV.

The V call is TRBV5-1, the J call TRBJ2-3, with D perhaps TRBD2 (5 bases). The CDR3 runs 13 residues. Germline CDR1 SGHRS, CDR2 YFSETQ. Trimming left V 3 bases short and J 4 bases short, with 9 bases between. The chain's CDR3 is CASSSPGSDTQYF. The CDR3 DNA is TGCGCCAGCAGCTCGCCGGGGTCAGATACGCAGTATTTT.

The chain couples TRBV28 to TRBJ1-3; possibly TRBD1 for D (5 bases). The CDR3 extends over 17 amino acids. Trimming removed 6 bases from V and 0 bases from J, with 18 bases in between. CDR1 MDHEN and CDR2 SYDVKM come from the germline V gene. CDR3 protein: CASSYGRRQFSGNTIYF. CDR3 sequence (DNA): TGTGCCAGCAGCTACGGCCGTCGACAGTTCTCTGGAAACACCATATATTTT.

The rearrangement joins TRBV11-2 to TRBJ2-7, with 7 bases matching TRBD2. CDR3 size: 16 residues. The V gene end was trimmed by 3 bases and the J gene end by 2 bases; junction bases not matched to a gene: 10. CDR1 and CDR2 (germline): SGHAT, FQNNGV. The CDR3 DNA follows: TGTGCCAGCAGCTTCGGGACTAACGGGGCCCCCTACGAGCAGTACTTC. Encoded protein: CASSFGTNGAPYEQYF. Variable domain in full (rest from reference TRBV11-2 and TRBJ2-7): EAGVAQSPRYKIIEKRQSVAFWCNPISGHATLYWYQQILGQGPKLLIQFQNNGVVDDSQLPKDRFSAERLKGVDSTLKIQPAKLEDSAVYLCASSFGTNGAPYEQYFGPGTRLTVT.

The gene calls are TRBV19 and TRBJ1-5; D is ambiguous. Germline lookup yields CDR1 LNHDA and CDR2 SQIVND (reference sequence). V was trimmed by 5 bases and J by 0 bases, leaving 8 bases between them. CDR3 length: 14 residues. Written as DNA, the CDR3 is TGTGCCAGTAGTTCTCAGCGTAGCAATCAGCCCCAGCATTTT. The encoded protein is CASSSQRSNQPQHF.